There are a few counts of the clone carrying this TCR beta chain. What it binds is not known. This sample is part of a study of beta chain features in type 1 diabetes. The study's findings and limits: PCR may have favored shorter templates equally in patients and controls. Patients showed naive, central memory and Treg TCRB repertoires that appeared more similar than those of healthy donors. Among all four CD4+ subsets, Type 1 diabetes patients had TCRB CDR3s that were moderately but significantly shorter.

The authors reverse transcribed all of the isolated RNA, so sequencing captured expressed TCRB transcripts. Generated by immunoSEQ multiplex PCR, the TCRdb table keeps only in-frame clones and is missing some. The sample yields 230,000 or so clones, more than 15% seen once. The germline V gene has CDR1 SGHRS and CDR2 YFSETQ. The CDR3 consists of 14 residues. Trimming pared 0 bases from V and 6 bases from J, leaving 11 bases between. Blood was collected once per donor into heparin, averaging about 110 mL. A sort by CD45RO/CCR7/CD25/CD127/CD95/CD27 yielded CD4+ naive, central memory, regulatory and stem cell-like memory cells.

The sequence was collected from a man younger than 45 with type 1 diabetes. Sequencing was done on a sample of naive CD4+ T cells from blood. The V and J genes are TRBV5-1 and TRBJ2-3, with no clear D. Here the CDR3 DNA reads TGCGCCAGCAGCTTGGGCTCTCTAGATGATACGCAGTATTTT. It codes for CASSLGSLDDTQYF.